The 10 T cell receptor beta chains below were found in one sample sequenced in a study of early T cells in non-severe SARS-CoV-2 infection. In TCRdb, the 5' RACE reads were re-called with MiXCR into one record per CDR3 protein. The repertoire has tens of thousands of distinct CDR3 sequences, roughly 6.2% of them found once; the top ten carry roughly 3.9%. What was sequenced was whole blood. These receptors all come from an adult who was a healthcare worker with PCR-confirmed SARS-CoV-2 infection or an uninfected control (not recorded which).

This clonotype was picked up many times. V and J are TRBV11-3 and TRBJ2-3; 7 bases are shared with TRBD2. The V and J ends lost 5 bases and 1 base, in that order; junction bases with no gene match: 9. This CDR3 has 16 residues. Germline-derived CDR1 and CDR2 are SGHNT and YENEEA. This chain's CDR3 is CASSLSGLAGTDTQYF. CDR3 DNA: TGTGCCAGCAGCCTATCGGGGCTAGCGGGCACAGATACGCAGTATTTT. Looking up the rest from reference TRBV11-3 and TRBJ2-3 gives the full variable domain: EAGVVQSPRYKIIEKKQPVAFWCNPISGHNTLYWYLQNLGQGPELLIRYENEEAVDDSQLPKDRFSAERLKGVDSTLKIQPAELGDSAVYLCASSLSGLAGTDTQYFGPGTRLTVL.

The chain couples TRBV6-5 to TRBJ2-7, with 14 bases aligning to TRBD2. Germline V gives CDR1 MNHEY, CDR2 SVGAGI. The CDR3 consists of 16 residues. The junction had 12 bases not matched to a gene; V was cut back by 7 bases and J by 7 bases. This chain's CDR3 is CASISFRGTSGGEQYF. The CDR3 DNA follows: TGTGCCAGCATCTCCTTCCGCGGGACTAGCGGGGGAGAGCAGTACTTC.

Many counts were recorded for this clonotype. The gene calls are TRBV20-1 and TRBJ2-7; D is uncertain. The V end lost 6 bases, the J end lost 4 bases, and 19 bases lay between the germline ends. This CDR3 has 14 residues. Looked up from germline, CDR1 is DFQATT and CDR2 is SNEGSKA (reference sequence). CDR3 region: CSAIPEHSGYEQYF. The CDR3 region has the DNA TGCAGTGCCATACCCGAACACAGTGGGTACGAGCAGTACTTC.

The rearrangement uses TRBV6-5 and TRBJ2-5; maybe TRBD2 (5 bases). The CDR3 covers 16 residues. The V gene lost 0 bases and the J gene lost 2 bases, with 13 bases spanning the gap. Per the germline V gene, CDR1 is MNHEY and CDR2 is SVGAGI. DNA of the CDR3: TGTGCCAGCAGTTACTCGGGTAGCGTGAGACAAGAGACCCAGTACTTC. Amino acids: CASSYSGSVRQETQYF.

This sequence joins TRBV30 and TRBJ1-1; no firm D call. Germline CDR1 is GTSNPN and CDR2 is SVGIG (reference sequence). Between the trimmed V and J ends, which lost 2 bases and 1 base, there was a span of 17 bases. The CDR3 extends over 16 amino acids. CDR3 in amino acids: CAWSRRGLSWNTEAFF. The CDR3 nucleotides read TGTGCCTGGAGTCGCCGAGGGCTCTCGTGGAACACTGAAGCTTTCTTT. The complete variable domain, with remaining parts taken from reference TRBV30 and TRBJ1-1, reads SQTIHQWPATLVQPVGSPLSLECTVEGTSNPNLYWYRQAAGRGLQLLFYSVGIGQISSEVPQNLSASRPQDRQFILSSKKLLLSDSGFYLCAWSRRGLSWNTEAFFGQGTRLTVV.

The sample holds many counts of this clonotype. J is TRBJ2-5 and V is TRBV27; tentatively, D is TRBD2 (5 bases). Germline CDR1 reads MNHEY; CDR2 reads SMNVEV (reference sequence). CDR3 length: 11 amino acids. The germline V and J ends were trimmed by 8 bases and 5 bases, with 9 bases remaining between them. DNA of the CDR3: TGTGCCAGCCCGCCGGGGGAGACCCAGTACTTC. Protein product: CASPPGETQYF.

Points on this clonotype: Given a much more abundant clone one base away, this may be a read error. The chain is built from TRBV4-3 and TRBJ1-4, with D perhaps TRBD1 (5 bases). The V end was cut by 0 bases, the J end by 6 bases, with 14 bases between. Germline V gene sequence: CDR1 LGHNA, CDR2 YSLEER. The CDR3 is 16 amino acids. This CDR3 reads CASSQDSWGRDEKLFF. CDR3 bases: TGCGCCAGCAGCCAAGATTCTTGGGGCAGGGATGAAAAACTGTTTTTT.

This clonotype was counted between two and nine times. This chain links TRBV19 with TRBJ2-7; no clear D. Trimming took off 1 base at V and 0 bases at J, with 7 bases between the two ends. The germline V gene has CDR1 LNHDA and CDR2 SQIVND (reference sequence). The CDR3 is made up of 14 amino acids. CDR3 nucleotide sequence: TGTGCCAGTAGTATAGTGGAACACTCCTACGAGCAGTACTTC. Protein: CASSIVEHSYEQYF.

The V call is TRBV18, the J call TRBJ2-3; TRBD2 is a possible D gene (5 bases). The germline V gene has CDR1 KGHSH and CDR2 LQKENI. V shed 2 bases and J shed 4 bases, with 7 bases lying between them. The CDR3 is made up of 13 amino acids. The CDR3 nucleotides are TGTGCCAGCTCACCAGGGAGCGCAGATACGCAGTATTTT. Its protein product is CASSPGSADTQYF.

Many counts were recorded for this clonotype. The gene calls are TRBV14 and TRBJ2-7; weak D call: TRBD1 (6 bases). CDR1 and CDR2 from the germline V gene are SGHDN and FVKESK. Trimming took 1 base from V and 4 from J, leaving 17 bases between them. This CDR3 spans 16 amino acids. The CDR3 nucleotides are TGTGCCAGCAGCCAAGGCAGGTGGACAGACCCATACGAGCAGTACTTC. It is translated as CASSQGRWTDPYEQYF.